Following are 15 T cell receptor beta chains from one sample sequenced in a study of CD8+CD57+ T cells in acquired aplastic anemia. Genomic DNA, the template, was used for profiling of the TCR beta VDJ and CDR3. TCRdb re-derived calls from the reads in MiXCR, one entry per CDR3 protein. The sample includes about 120,000 distinct CDR3 sequences, 55% to 60% of them seen just once. Whoever was chosen for sequencing had shown CD8+CD57+ cell expansion by flow cytometry. The sequencing sample was made of sorted CD4+, CD8+, or CD8+CD57+ T cells (not recorded which) from PBMCs. The receptors derive from a human donor with aplastic anemia.

On this clonotype: This could be a read error, since a much larger clone is one nucleotide away. V is TRBV12-3 or TRBV12-4 and J is TRBJ1-2; D is uncertain. There are 13 residues in the CDR3. V was clipped by 2 bases and J by 7 bases, with 11 bases between them. The CDR3 coding sequence is TGTGCCAGCAGTTTACTCAGTTCCTGTGGCTACACCTTC. This codes for CASSLLSSCGYTF.

The sample holds one count of this clonotype. J is TRBJ2-1 and V is TRBV7-9; D not resolved. Germline values: CDR1 SEHNR, CDR2 FQNEAQ (reference sequence). The V and J ends lost 3 bases and 9 bases respectively, with 9 bases between them. The CDR3 is 12 amino acids. This chain's CDR3 is CASSLTWGEQFF. CDR3 coding DNA: TGTGCCAGCAGCTTGACTTGGGGTGAGCAGTTCTTC.

The chain recombines TRBV19 with TRBJ1-2; D not certain. Trimming stripped 7 bases from V and 0 bases from J, with 6 bases between. Germline CDR1 reads LNHDA; CDR2 reads SQIVND (reference sequence). The CDR3 runs 12 residues. The CDR3 spells CASTRANYGYTF. The CDR3 bases are TGTGCCAGTACCAGAGCTAACTATGGCTACACCTTC.

This chain uses TRBV5-1 with TRBJ2-7; 7 bases map to TRBD1. CDR3 size: 15 residues. Germline V gene lookup returns CDR1 SGHRS and CDR2 YFSETQ. After removal of 0 bases from V and 2 bases from J, the junction contained 5 bases not matched to a gene. The CDR3 spells CASSLEGTAPYEQYF. In DNA, the CDR3 is TGCGCCAGCAGCTTGGAGGGGACAGCCCCCTACGAGCAGTACTTC.

The table lists this clonotype with a few counts. V and J are TRBV24-1 and TRBJ2-1, with 13 bases identical to TRBD2. The germline CDR1 and CDR2 sequences are KGHDR and SFDVKD. The CDR3 runs to 15 residues. The V gene end was trimmed by 4 bases and the J gene end by 9 bases; junction bases not matched to a gene: 5. CDR3 amino acids: CATSDLGLAGTEQFF. The CDR3 DNA reads as TGTGCCACCAGTGACCTGGGACTAGCGGGAACTGAGCAGTTCTTC.

This sequence joins TRBV19 and TRBJ2-2; 10 positions agree with TRBD1. The CDR3 contains 14 residues. The ends lost 7 bases at V and 3 bases at J; junction bases unmatched: 2. The germline gives CDR1 LNHDA, CDR2 SQIVND (reference sequence). CDR3 residues: CASKGTGDTGELFF. The CDR3 nucleotides read TGTGCCAGTAAAGGGACAGGGGACACCGGGGAGCTGTTTTTT.

J is TRBJ1-1 and V is TRBV20-1; the D gene is possibly TRBD1 (6 bases). Germline V gives CDR1 DFQATT, CDR2 SNEGSKA (reference sequence). The CDR3 runs 12 residues. V was shortened by 6 bases and J by 3 bases, with 11 bases between the two germline ends. CDR3 protein: CSAWKGDTEAFF. The CDR3 DNA sequence: TGCAGTGCCTGGAAGGGGGACACTGAAGCTTTCTTT.

V gene TRBV6-1 combines with J gene TRBJ1-1; a weak D match, TRBD1 (6 bases). Germline V gives CDR1 MNHNS, CDR2 SASEGT. This CDR3 is built from 14 residues. V was cut by 7 bases and J by 4 bases, with 16 bases left in between. The CDR3 sequence: CASTAGQMSTEAFF. CDR3 bases: TGTGCCAGCACCGCAGGACAGATGAGCACTGAAGCTTTCTTT.

This clonotype was counted at least ten times. The V gene is TRBV20-1, the J gene TRBJ1-1; tentatively, D is TRBD1 (6 bases). V was shortened by 6 bases and J by 3 bases, with 11 bases between the two germline ends. The CDR3 length is 12 residues. The germline V gene encodes CDR1 DFQATT and CDR2 SNEGSKA (reference sequence). DNA of the CDR3: TGCAGTGCCCCGAGGGGGGACACTGAAGCTTTCTTT. As protein: CSAPRGDTEAFF.

This chain joins TRBV20-1 and TRBJ2-7; a possible D gene is TRBD2 (5 bases). In germline, CDR1 is DFQATT, CDR2 SNEGSKA (reference sequence). Trimming pared 6 bases from V and 2 bases from J, leaving 8 bases between. The CDR3 consists of 11 residues. This chain's CDR3 is CSARRTYEQYF. CDR3 nucleotide sequence: TGCAGTGCGAGGAGGACCTACGAGCAGTACTTC.

This clonotype occurred once. The rearrangement links TRBV24-1 to TRBJ2-1; D may be TRBD1 (6 bases). V was cut by 1 base and J by 7 bases, with 10 bases left in between. This CDR3 spans 14 amino acids. The germline V gene encodes CDR1 KGHDR and CDR2 SFDVKD. In DNA form, the CDR3 reads TGTGCCACCAGTGATTTTACAGGGACGAATGAGCAGTTCTTC. It is translated as CATSDFTGTNEQFF.

Regarding this clonotype: A much larger clonotype is one base distant, so this may be a read error. This rearrangement joins TRBV5-3 to TRBJ1-1; D uncertain. TRBV5-3 is assigned to the ORF class and has an uncertain function. The CDR3 consists of 12 residues. Trimming shortened V by 8 bases and J by 11 bases, and 19 bases separated the two germline ends. The CDR3 bases are TGTGCCAGCAGCCTCCAGGACGGGCACGCTTTCTTT. Residues: CASSLQDGHAFF.

This chain links TRBV10-3 with TRBJ1-5; D is unclear. The CDR3 is 14 residues long. Trimming cost V 5 bases and J 1 base, with 9 bases left between them. Germline CDR1 reads ENHRY; CDR2 reads SYGVKD. The CDR3 region is CAISTDGSNQPQHF. The CDR3 coding sequence is TGTGCCATCAGTACCGACGGGAGCAATCAGCCCCAGCATTTT.

The rearrangement joins TRBV6-1 to TRBJ2-2, with D unresolved. Germline CDR1 is MNHNS and CDR2 is SASEGT. The germline V and J ends were trimmed by 6 bases and 3 bases, with 14 bases remaining between them. The CDR3 has 15 residues. CDR3 DNA sequence: TGTGCCAGCAGGCCCCACGGCGGAGACACCGGGGAGCTGTTTTTT. Amino acid sequence: CASRPHGGDTGELFF.

This clonotype was picked up a small number of times. The genes are TRBV15 and TRBJ2-7; tentatively, D is TRBD2 (5 bases). This CDR3 has 15 amino acids. V dropped 3 bases and J dropped 2 bases, with 14 bases sitting between them. The germline V gene has CDR1 LNHNV and CDR2 YYDKDF (reference sequence). This CDR3 is CATSRVDSLAYEQYF. DNA of the CDR3: TGTGCCACCAGCAGGGTGGACTCGCTCGCCTACGAGCAGTACTTC.